The 11 T cell receptor beta chains below come from one sample, sequenced in a study of blood T cell repertoires in COVID-19. Only in-frame clones appear in the TCRdb table, and some are missing; sequencing was by immunoSEQ multiplex PCR. Among about 440,000 clones listed, 87% were seen once. The sample consisted of PBMCs or T cells enriched from blood (not recorded which). These receptors were obtained from a woman younger than 35 with acute COVID-19.

DNA of the CDR3: TGTGCCAGCAGCCAAGTAGGGGGGGCGGGGACGACCTCACCCCTCCACTTT. Protein product: CASSQVGGAGTTSPLHF. The chain recombines TRBV3-1 (or the pseudogene TRBV3-2) with TRBJ1-6, with D possibly being TRBD1 (6 bases). Trimming shortened V by 1 base and J by 10 bases, and 20 bases separated the two germline ends. Germline CDR1 LGHDT, CDR2 YNNKEL (reference sequence). The CDR3 is 17 residues long.

This rearrangement joins TRBV6-5 to TRBJ2-7; 7 positions match TRBD1. This CDR3 is built from 15 residues. The trim removed 6 bases at V and 2 bases at J, leaving 10 bases unmatched. The germline V gene has CDR1 MNHEY and CDR2 SVGAGI. The CDR3 bases are TGTGCCAGCAGATCATATCCGGGACAGCCCTACGAGCAGTACTTC. Translated: CASRSYPGQPYEQYF.

The rearrangement uses TRBV6-5 and TRBJ1-4, with TRBD1 as a possible D gene (5 bases). The CDR3 loop spans 13 amino acids. Trimming left V 8 bases short and J 2 bases short, with 9 bases between. Germline lookup yields CDR1 MNHEY and CDR2 SVGAGI. CDR3 in amino acids: CASAGRTNEKLFF. CDR3 bases: TGTGCCAGCGCAGGGCGCACTAATGAAAAACTGTTTTTT.

This clone was counted once. The chain employs TRBV27 and TRBJ1-2, with TRBD1 matching 10 bases. CDR1 and CDR2 (germline): MNHEY, SMNVEV (reference sequence). This CDR3 is built from 16 residues. The J segment lost 1 base and the V segment lost 6 bases, leaving 8 bases of the junction unmatched. The CDR3 is CASRRLGQGINYGYTF. Here the CDR3 DNA reads TGTGCCAGCAGGAGACTGGGACAGGGGATTAACTATGGCTACACCTTC.

The J gene is TRBJ2-7, the V gene TRBV3-1 (or the pseudogene TRBV3-2); 8 bases agree with TRBD2. This CDR3 region has 17 residues. With 0 bases clipped from V and 5 bases from J, the junction kept 12 bases outside the gene matches. Germline loops: CDR1 LGHDT, CDR2 YNNKEL (reference sequence). The CDR3, as DNA: TGTGCCAGCAGCCAAGATCGTGGGGGACTAGGGTCCCACGAGCAGTACTTC. This gives the protein CASSQDRGGLGSHEQYF.

The CDR3 loop is CASSLARTQQFF. As DNA, the CDR3 is TGTGCCAGCAGCTTGGCCCGGACTCAGCAGTTCTTC. The chain recombines TRBV5-6 with TRBJ2-1; D may be TRBD2 (5 bases). Germline lookup yields CDR1 SGHDT and CDR2 YYEEEE. Trimming removed 0 bases at V and 11 bases at J, with 9 bases between. The CDR3 consists of 12 residues.

The J gene is TRBJ1-1, the V gene TRBV25-1; TRBD1 aligns across 9 bases. This CDR3 spans 13 amino acids. V gave up 4 bases and J gave up 3 bases; unmatched junction bases: 0. From germline, CDR1 is MGHDK and CDR2 SYGVNS. This CDR3 reads CASSGTGDTEAFF. DNA for the CDR3: TGTGCCAGCAGTGGGACAGGGGACACTGAAGCTTTCTTT.

CDR3 coding DNA: TGCGCCAGCAGCTTGGCCGGACAGGGAGAGACCCAGTACTTC. Residues: CASSLAGQGETQYF. V gene TRBV5-1 combines with J gene TRBJ2-5, with 8 bases identical to TRBD1. The length of the CDR3 is 14 residues. The junction had 2 bases not matched to a gene; V was cut back by 0 bases and J by 4 bases. Germline CDR1 SGHRS, CDR2 YFSETQ.

The V gene is TRBV9, the J gene TRBJ1-3; D not certain. V was cut by 0 bases and J by 0 bases, with 10 bases left in between. CDR1 is SGDLS, CDR2 YYNGEE, per germline. This CDR3 comprises 16 residues. In DNA, the CDR3 is TGTGCCAGCAGCGTAGAAGGCGGTCGCTCTGGAAACACCATATATTTT. Amino acid sequence: CASSVEGGRSGNTIYF.

This clone was counted once. The gene calls are TRBV11-2 and TRBJ2-6; no clear D gene. CDR1 is SGHAT, CDR2 FQNNGV, per germline. The CDR3 spans 15 residues. Trimming shortened V by 3 bases and J by 0 bases, and 6 bases separated the two germline ends. The chain's CDR3 is CASSFLSSGANVLTF. The CDR3 DNA sequence: TGTGCCAGCAGCTTTCTGAGCTCTGGGGCCAACGTCCTGACTTTC.

The V and J genes are TRBV11-2 and TRBJ2-1, with 9 bases fitting TRBD2. The J segment lost 4 bases and the V segment lost 2 bases, leaving 9 bases of the junction unmatched. CDR1 is SGHAT, CDR2 FQNNGV, per germline. The CDR3 totals 17 residues. Here the CDR3 reads CASSLYIGTSQYNEQFF. As DNA, the CDR3 is TGTGCCAGCAGCTTATATATTGGGACTAGCCAATACAATGAGCAGTTCTTC.